The clone carrying this T cell receptor beta chain occurred a few times. This CDR3 is 12 amino acids long. The V end was cut by 1 base, the J end by 4 bases, with 4 bases between. The germline gives CDR1 LGHDT, CDR2 YNNKEL (reference sequence). The data stem from a study of Graves' ophthalmopathy and Graves' hyperthyroidism. The authors amplified TCR beta CDR3 regions, and they did so from RNA transcripts for repertoire sequencing. First-round RT-PCR used HTBI primers; second-round multiplex PCR followed. From the multiplex PCR reads, TCRdb called clonotypes with MiXCR, one entry per CDR3 protein. The sample holds hundreds of thousands of distinct CDR3 sequences, roughly 21% seen once.

Input material: peripheral blood. The genes are TRBV3-1 and TRBJ1-2; D is ambiguous. The TCR sequence derives from a woman between 50 and 59 years old with Graves' ophthalmopathy. The CDR3 protein is CASSQAGYGYTF. CDR3 sequence (DNA): TGTGCCAGCAGCCAAGCCGGCTATGGCTACACCTTC.